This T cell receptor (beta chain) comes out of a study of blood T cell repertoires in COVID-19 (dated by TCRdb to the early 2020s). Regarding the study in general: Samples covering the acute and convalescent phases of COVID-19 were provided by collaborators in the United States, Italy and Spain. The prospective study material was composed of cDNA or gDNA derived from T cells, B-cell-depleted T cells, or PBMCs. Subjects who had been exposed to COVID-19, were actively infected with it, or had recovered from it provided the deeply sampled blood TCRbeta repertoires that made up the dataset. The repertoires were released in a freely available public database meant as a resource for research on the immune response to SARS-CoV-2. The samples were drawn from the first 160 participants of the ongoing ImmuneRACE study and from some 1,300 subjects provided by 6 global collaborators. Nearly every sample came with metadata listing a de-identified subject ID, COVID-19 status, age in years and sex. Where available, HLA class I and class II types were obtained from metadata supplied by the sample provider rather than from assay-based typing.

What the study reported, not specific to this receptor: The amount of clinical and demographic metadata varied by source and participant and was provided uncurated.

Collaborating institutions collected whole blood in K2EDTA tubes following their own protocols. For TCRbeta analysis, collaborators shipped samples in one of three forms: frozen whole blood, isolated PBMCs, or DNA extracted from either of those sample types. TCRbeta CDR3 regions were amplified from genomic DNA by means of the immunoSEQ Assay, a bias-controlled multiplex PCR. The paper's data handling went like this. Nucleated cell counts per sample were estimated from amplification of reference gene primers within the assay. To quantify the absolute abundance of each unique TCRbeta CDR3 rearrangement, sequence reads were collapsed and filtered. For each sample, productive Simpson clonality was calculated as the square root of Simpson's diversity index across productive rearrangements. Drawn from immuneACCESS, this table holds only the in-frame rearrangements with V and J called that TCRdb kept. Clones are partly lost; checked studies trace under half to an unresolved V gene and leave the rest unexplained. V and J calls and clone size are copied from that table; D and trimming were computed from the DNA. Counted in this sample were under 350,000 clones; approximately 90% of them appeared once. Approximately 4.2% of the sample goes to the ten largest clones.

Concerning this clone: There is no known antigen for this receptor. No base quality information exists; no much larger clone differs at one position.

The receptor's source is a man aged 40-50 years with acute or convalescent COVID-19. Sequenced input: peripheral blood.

The bases are TGTGCCAGCAGCTTATGGACAGGGGTTAACACTGAAGCTTTCTTT. This is translated as CASSLWTGVNTEAFF. The chain links TRBV7-6 with TRBJ1-1; TRBD1 agrees with 9 junctional bases. The CDR3 spans 15 residues, from the cysteine through the phenylalanine. CDR3 DNA only is kept here, 45 bases in frame from base 1. CDR1 and CDR2 were assigned from the germline V gene as SGHVS and FNYEAQ. Germline trimming: 2 bases from V, 2 bases from J; junction bases outside gene matches: 3. This CDR3, with the reference TRBV7-6 and TRBJ1-1 proteins standing in past its ends, gives the full variable domain GAGVSQSPRYKVTKRGQDVALRCDPISGHVSLYWYRQALGQGPEFLTYFNYEAQQDKSGLPNDRFSAERPEGSISTLTIQRTEQRDSAMYRCASSLWTGVNTEAFFGQGTRLTVV.